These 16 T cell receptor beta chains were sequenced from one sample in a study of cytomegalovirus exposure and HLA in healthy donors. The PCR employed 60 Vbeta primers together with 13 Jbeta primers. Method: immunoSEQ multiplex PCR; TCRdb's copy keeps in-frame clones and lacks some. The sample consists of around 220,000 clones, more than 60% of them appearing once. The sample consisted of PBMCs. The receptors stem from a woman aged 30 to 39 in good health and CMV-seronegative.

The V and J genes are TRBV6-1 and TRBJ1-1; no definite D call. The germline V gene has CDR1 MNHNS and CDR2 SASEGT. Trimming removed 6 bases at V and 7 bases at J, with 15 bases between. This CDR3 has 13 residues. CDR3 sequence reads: CASRSGEAFEAFF. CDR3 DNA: TGTGCCAGCAGAAGTGGTGAAGCGTTTGAAGCTTTCTTT.

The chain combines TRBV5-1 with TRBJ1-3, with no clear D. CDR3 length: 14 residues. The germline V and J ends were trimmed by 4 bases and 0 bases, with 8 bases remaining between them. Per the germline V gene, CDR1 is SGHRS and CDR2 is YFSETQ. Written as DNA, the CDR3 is TGCGCCAGCAGCAGCGGAGGCTCTGGAAACACCATATATTTT. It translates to CASSSGGSGNTIYF.

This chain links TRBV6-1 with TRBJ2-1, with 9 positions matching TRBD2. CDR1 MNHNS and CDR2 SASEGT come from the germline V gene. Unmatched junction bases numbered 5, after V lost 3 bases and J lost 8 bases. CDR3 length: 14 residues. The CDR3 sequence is CASSDSGSGDEQFF. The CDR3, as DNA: TGTGCCAGCAGTGATAGCGGGAGCGGCGATGAGCAGTTCTTC.

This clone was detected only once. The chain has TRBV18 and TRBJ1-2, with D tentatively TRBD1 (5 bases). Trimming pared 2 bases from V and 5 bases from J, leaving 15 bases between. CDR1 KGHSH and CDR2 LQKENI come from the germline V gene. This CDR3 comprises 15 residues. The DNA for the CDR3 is TGTGCCAGCTCACCAGAGGGAGGAGGGGTTTATGGCTACACCTTC. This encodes CASSPEGGGVYGYTF.

The CDR3 reads CASSLLAGVNEQYF. The CDR3 nucleotides are TGTGCCAGCAGCTTACTAGCGGGGGTCAACGAGCAGTACTTC. The rearrangement links TRBV7-2 to TRBJ2-7; 10 bases are shared with TRBD2. Trimming at V came to 2 bases and at J to 5 bases, leaving 3 bases not matched to a gene. Germline V gives CDR1 SGHTA, CDR2 FQGNSA. The length of the CDR3 is 14 residues.

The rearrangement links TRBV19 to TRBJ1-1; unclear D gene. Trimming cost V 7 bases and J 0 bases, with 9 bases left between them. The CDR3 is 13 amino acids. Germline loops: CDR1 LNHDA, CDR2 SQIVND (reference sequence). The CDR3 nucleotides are TGTGCCAGTAAAATGACAATGAACACTGAAGCTTTCTTT. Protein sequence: CASKMTMNTEAFF.

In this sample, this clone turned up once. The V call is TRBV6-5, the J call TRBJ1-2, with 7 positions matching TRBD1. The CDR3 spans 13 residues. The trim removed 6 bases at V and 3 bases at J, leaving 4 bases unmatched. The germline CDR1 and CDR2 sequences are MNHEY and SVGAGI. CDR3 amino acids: CASRLDRDYGYTF. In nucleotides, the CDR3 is TGTGCCAGCAGACTTGACAGGGACTATGGCTACACCTTC.

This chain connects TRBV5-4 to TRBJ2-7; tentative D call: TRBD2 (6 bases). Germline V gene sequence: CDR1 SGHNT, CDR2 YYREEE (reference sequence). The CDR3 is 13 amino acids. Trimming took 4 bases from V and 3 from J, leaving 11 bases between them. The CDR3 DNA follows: TGTGCCAGCAGCGGGGGACTCCACTACGAGCAGTACTTC. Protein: CASSGGLHYEQYF.

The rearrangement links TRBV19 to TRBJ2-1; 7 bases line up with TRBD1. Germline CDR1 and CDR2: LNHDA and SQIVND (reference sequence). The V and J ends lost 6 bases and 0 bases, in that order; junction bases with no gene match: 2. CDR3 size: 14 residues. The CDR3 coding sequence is TGTGCCAGTAGCAGGGACAGCTCCTACAATGAGCAGTTCTTC. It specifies CASSRDSSYNEQFF.

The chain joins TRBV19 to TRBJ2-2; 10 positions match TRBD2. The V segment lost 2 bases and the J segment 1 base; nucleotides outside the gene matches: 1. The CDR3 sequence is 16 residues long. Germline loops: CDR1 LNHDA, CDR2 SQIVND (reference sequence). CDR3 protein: CASSISSGGNTGELFF. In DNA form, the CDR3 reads TGTGCCAGTAGTATATCTAGCGGGGGGAACACCGGGGAGCTGTTTTTT.

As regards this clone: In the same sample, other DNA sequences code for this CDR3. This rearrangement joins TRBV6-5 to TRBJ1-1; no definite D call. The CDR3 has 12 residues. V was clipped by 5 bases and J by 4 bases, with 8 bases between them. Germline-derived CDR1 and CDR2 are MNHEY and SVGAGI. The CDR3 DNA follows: TGTGCCAGCAGTCCGGGAGGCACTGAAGCTTTCTTT. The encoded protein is CASSPGGTEAFF.

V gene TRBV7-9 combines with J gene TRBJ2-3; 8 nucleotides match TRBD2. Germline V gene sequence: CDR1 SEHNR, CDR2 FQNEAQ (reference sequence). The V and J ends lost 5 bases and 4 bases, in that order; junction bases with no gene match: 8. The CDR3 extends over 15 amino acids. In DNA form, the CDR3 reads TGTGCCAGCAGCACTCCGGGACTAGGGGCAGATACGCAGTATTTT. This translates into CASSTPGLGADTQYF.

The CDR3 DNA reads as TGTGCCAGCAGCTCGGTCGAGCGAGGTGAGCAGTTCTTC. Amino acids: CASSSVERGEQFF. This sequence joins TRBV7-9 and TRBJ2-1; no clear D. The CDR3 totals 13 residues. The germline CDR1 and CDR2 sequences are SEHNR and FQNEAQ (reference sequence). The V end lost 4 bases, the J end lost 9 bases, and 13 bases lay between the germline ends.

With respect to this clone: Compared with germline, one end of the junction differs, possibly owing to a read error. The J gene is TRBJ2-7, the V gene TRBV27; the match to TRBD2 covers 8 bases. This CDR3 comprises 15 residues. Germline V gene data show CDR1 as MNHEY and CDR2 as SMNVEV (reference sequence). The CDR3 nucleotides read TGTGCCAGCAGTCTATCCGGGACTAGCTCCTACGAGCAGTACTTC. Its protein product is CASSLSGTSSYEQYF.

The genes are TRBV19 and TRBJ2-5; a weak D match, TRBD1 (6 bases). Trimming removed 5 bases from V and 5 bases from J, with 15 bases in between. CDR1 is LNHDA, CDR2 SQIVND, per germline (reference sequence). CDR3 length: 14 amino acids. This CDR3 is CASSGGGVGETQYF. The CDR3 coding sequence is TGTGCCAGTAGTGGGGGCGGTGTCGGGGAGACCCAGTACTTC. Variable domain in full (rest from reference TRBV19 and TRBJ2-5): DGGITQSPKYLFRKEGQNVTLSCEQNLNHDAMYWYRQDPGQGLRLIYYSQIVNDFQKGDIAEGYSVSREKKESFPLTVTSAQKNPTAFYLCASSGGGVGETQYFGPGTRLLVL.

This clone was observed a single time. Written as DNA, the CDR3 is TGTGCCAGCAGTTTCTTGGGACTAGCGGGGGACGGTCGTGAGCAGTTCTTC. Translating it yields CASSFLGLAGDGREQFF. This chain joins TRBV27 and TRBJ2-1; 14 bases fit TRBD2. The CDR3 covers 17 residues. Per the germline V gene, CDR1 is MNHEY and CDR2 is SMNVEV (reference sequence). J gave up 9 bases and V 3 bases, and 10 bases lay outside the gene matches.